This TCR beta chain was recovered during a study of technical replicates of blood from a few donors. The data were produced by immunoSEQ multiplex PCR, yet TCRdb's version contains in-frame clones alone and is incomplete. The table records about 88,000 clones, around 94% of them present only once. V gave up 3 bases and J gave up 4 bases; unmatched junction bases: 4. The germline CDR1 and CDR2 sequences are MNHEY and SMNVEV (reference sequence). This CDR3 is built from 15 residues. The J gene is TRBJ2-2, the V gene TRBV27, with 8 bases lining up with TRBD2. Sequenced material: T cells isolated from PBMCs. The TCR sequence derives from a human donor in good health. The CDR3 DNA follows: TGTGCCAGCAGTTTTGCGGGGGGCTTCACCGGGGAGCTGTTTTTT. Translated, it gives CASSFAGGFTGELFF.